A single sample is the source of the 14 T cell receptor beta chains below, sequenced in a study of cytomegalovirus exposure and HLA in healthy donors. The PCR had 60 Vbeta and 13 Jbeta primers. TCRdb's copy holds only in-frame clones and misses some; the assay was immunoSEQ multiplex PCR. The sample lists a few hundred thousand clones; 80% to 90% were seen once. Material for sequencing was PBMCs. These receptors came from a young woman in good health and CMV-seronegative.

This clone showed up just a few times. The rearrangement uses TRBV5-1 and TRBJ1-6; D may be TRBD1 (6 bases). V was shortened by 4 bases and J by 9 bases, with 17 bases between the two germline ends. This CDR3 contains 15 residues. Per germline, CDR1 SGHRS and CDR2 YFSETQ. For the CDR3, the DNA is TGCGCCAGCAGCCCACGAACAGGGATCGCTTCACCCCTCCACTTT. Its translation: CASSPRTGIASPLHF.

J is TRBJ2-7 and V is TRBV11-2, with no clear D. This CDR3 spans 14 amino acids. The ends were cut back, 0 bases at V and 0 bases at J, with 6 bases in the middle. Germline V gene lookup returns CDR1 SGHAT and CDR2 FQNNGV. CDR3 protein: CASSLDVSSYEQYF. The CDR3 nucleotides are TGTGCCAGCAGCTTAGACGTCAGCTCCTACGAGCAGTACTTC. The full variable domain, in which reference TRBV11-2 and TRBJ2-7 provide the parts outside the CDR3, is EAGVAQSPRYKIIEKRQSVAFWCNPISGHATLYWYQQILGQGPKLLIQFQNNGVVDDSQLPKDRFSAERLKGVDSTLKIQPAKLEDSAVYLCASSLDVSSYEQYFGPGTRLTVT.

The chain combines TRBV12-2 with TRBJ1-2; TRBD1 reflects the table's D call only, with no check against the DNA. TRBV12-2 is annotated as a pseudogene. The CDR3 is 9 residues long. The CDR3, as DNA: TGTGCAAGTCGCTCCCAATACACCTTC. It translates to CASRSQYTF.

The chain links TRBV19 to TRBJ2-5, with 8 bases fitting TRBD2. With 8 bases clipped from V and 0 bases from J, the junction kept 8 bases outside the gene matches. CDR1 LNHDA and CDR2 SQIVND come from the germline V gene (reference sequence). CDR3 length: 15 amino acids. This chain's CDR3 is CASRPTSANQETQYF. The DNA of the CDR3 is TGTGCCAGTCGCCCGACTAGCGCAAACCAAGAGACCCAGTACTTC.

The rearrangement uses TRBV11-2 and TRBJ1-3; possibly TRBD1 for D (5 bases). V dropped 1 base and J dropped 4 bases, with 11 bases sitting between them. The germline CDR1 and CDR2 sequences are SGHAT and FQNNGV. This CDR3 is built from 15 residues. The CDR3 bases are TGTGCCAGCAGCTTAGTAGGGACTGACGGAAACACCATATATTTT. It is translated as CASSLVGTDGNTIYF.

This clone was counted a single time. This CDR3 reads CASRQDFYEQYF. The CDR3 bases are TGTGCCAGCAGGCAGGACTTCTACGAGCAGTACTTC. The V gene is TRBV5-4, the J gene TRBJ2-7; a possible D gene is TRBD2 (5 bases). CDR1 and CDR2 from the germline V gene are SGHNT and YYREEE (reference sequence). V lost 5 bases and J 3 bases, leaving 9 bases between the germline ends. This CDR3 is 12 amino acids long.

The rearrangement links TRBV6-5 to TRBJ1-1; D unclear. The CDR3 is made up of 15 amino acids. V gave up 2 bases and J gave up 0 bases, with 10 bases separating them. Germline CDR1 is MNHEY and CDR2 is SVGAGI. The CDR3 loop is CASSYMGSMNTEAFF. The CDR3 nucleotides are TGTGCCAGCAGTTACATGGGGAGCATGAACACTGAAGCTTTCTTT.

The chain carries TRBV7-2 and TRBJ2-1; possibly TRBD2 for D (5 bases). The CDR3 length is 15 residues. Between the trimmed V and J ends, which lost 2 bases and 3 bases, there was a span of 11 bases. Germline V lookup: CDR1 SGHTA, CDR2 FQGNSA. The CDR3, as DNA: TGTGCCAGCAGCTTAATCCCCGGGAACTACAATGAGCAGTTCTTC. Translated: CASSLIPGNYNEQFF.

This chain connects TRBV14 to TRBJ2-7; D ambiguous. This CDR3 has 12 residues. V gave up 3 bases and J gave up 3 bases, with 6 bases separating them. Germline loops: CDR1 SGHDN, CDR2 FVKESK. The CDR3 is CASSHSHYEQYF. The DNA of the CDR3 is TGTGCCAGCAGCCACAGTCACTACGAGCAGTACTTC.

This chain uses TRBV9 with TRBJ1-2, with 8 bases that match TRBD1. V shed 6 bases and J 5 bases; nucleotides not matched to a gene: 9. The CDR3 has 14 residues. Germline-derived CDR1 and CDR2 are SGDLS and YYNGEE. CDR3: CASTGTGLQYGYTF. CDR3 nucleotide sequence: TGTGCCAGCACCGGGACAGGACTGCAATATGGCTACACCTTC.

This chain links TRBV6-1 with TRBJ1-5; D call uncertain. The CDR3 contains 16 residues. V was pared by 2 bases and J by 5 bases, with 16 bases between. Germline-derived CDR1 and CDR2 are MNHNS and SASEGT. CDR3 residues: CASSEIVARPHQPQHF. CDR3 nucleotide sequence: TGTGCCAGCAGTGAAATAGTGGCCAGGCCCCATCAGCCCCAGCATTTT.

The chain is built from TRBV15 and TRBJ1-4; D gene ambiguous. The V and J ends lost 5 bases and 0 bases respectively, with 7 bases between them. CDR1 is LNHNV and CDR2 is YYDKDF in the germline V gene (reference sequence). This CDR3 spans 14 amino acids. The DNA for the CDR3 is TGTGCCACCAGCTTCACTGCAACTAATGAAAAACTGTTTTTT. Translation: CATSFTATNEKLFF.

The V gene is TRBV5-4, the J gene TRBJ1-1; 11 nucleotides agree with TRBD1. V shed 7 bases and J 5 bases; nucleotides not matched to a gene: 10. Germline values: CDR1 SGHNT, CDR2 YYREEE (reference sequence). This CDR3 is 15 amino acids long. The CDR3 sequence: CASRLRGTGGTEAFF. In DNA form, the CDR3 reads TGTGCCAGCCGACTTAGGGGGACAGGGGGGACTGAAGCTTTCTTT.

CDR3 in amino acids: CASSSGEGGVSGANVLTF. The CDR3 DNA reads TGCGCCAGCAGCTCCGGGGAGGGGGGAGTATCTGGGGCCAACGTCCTGACTTTC. The rearrangement uses TRBV5-1 and TRBJ2-6, with TRBD2 as a possible D gene (7 bases). Germline V gene lookup returns CDR1 SGHRS and CDR2 YFSETQ. Trimming removed 3 bases from V and 1 base from J, with 17 bases in between. The CDR3 spans 18 residues.